This TCR beta chain was sequenced for a study of vaccination and CD4 T cells after COVID-19. Overall study context: Six men and four women formed the convalescents, two being Hispanic. Each of the control cultures got a CEFX pool, an HIV-1 Nef pool, or no peptide.

The CDR3 is 12 amino acids. Germline-derived CDR1 and CDR2 are SEHNR and FQNEAQ (reference sequence). V was cut by 5 bases and J by 7 bases, with 11 bases left in between. Treatment noted: roughly ten-day PBMC culture with coronavirus spike peptide pools or control peptides (ViraFEST assay). PBMC cultures, at a few million cells per well, received about 10 IU/ml IL-2 and roughly 9 ug/ml peptide pools. The Oncomine TCR Beta short-read assay generated sequence data from the DNA of cultured CD4+ T cells. Investigators obtained genomic DNA by extraction from cultured CD4+ T cells. MiXCR, applied by TCRdb to the PCR reads, yields one record per CDR3 protein. The sample shows about 12,000 distinct CDR3 sequences, roughly 60% of them seen only once. Of note for this clonotype: The target antigen is unknown.

The clonotype originates from a human donor who had recovered from COVID-19. The sequenced sample was CD4+ T cells from blood, cultured in vitro, obtained before SARS-CoV-2 vaccination. V is TRBV7-9 and J is TRBJ2-5; D perhaps matches TRBD2 (5 bases). The chain's CDR3 is CASSTQGGTQYF. The DNA for the CDR3 is TGTGCCAGCAGCACCCAAGGAGGGACCCAGTACTTC. Full variable domain (remainder filled in from reference TRBV7-9 and TRBJ2-5): DTGVSQNPRHKITKRGQNVTFRCDPISEHNRLYWYRQTLGQGPEFLTYFQNEAQLEKSRLLSDRFSAERPKGSFSTLEIQRTEQGDSAMYLCASSTQGGTQYFGPGTRLLVL.